The TCR beta chain under discussion was sequenced for a study of blood T cell repertoires in COVID-19. In the study overall: T cells, B-cell-depleted T cells, or PBMCs provided the cDNA or gDNA that served as material.

Data came from immunoSEQ multiplex PCR; TCRdb stores just in-frame clones and leaves some out. The sample comprises 270,000 or so clones, 86% of which are singletons, and roughly 12% rests with the top ten. While infection was still active, Seattle patients were enrolled and then followed longitudinally. The sequenced material came from peripheral blood. This clonotype was obtained from a woman aged 30 to 39 with COVID-19, enrolled during active disease.

The DNA for the CDR3 is TGTGCCAGTAGTCCGGGACTAGCGGTCCCTTGGCAGTACTTC. As protein: CASSPGLAVPWQYF. The gene calls are TRBV19 and TRBJ2-7; 11 bases are shared with TRBD2. Germline trimming cut 5 bases from V and 9 bases from J; bases unmatched to any gene: 9. Germline values: CDR1 LNHDA, CDR2 SQIVND (reference sequence). This CDR3 contains 14 residues.